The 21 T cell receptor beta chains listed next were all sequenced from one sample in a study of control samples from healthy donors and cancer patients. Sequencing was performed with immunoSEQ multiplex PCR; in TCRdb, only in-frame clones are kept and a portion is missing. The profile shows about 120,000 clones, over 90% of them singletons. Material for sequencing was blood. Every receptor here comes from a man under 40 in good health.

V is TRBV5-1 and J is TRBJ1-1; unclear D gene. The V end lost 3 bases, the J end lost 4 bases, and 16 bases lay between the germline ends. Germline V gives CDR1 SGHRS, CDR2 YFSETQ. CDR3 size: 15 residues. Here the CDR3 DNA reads TGCGCCAGCAGCTCGAGGGCCGGTGGGAGCACTGAAGCTTTCTTT. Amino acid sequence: CASSSRAGGSTEAFF.

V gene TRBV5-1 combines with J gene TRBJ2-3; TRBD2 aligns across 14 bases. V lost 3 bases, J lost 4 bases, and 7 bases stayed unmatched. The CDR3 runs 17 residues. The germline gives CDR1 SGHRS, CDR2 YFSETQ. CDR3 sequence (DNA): TGCGCCAGCAGCTCCTGGACTAGCGGGGGGCCCTCAGATACGCAGTATTTT. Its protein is CASSSWTSGGPSDTQYF.

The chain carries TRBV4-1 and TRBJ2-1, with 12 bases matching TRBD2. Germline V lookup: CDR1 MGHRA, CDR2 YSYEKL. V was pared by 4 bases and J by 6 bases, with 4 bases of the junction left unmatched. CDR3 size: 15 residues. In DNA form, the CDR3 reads TGCGCCAGCAGCCTATCTAGCGGGGGGGCCAATGAGCAGTTCTTC. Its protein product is CASSLSSGGANEQFF.

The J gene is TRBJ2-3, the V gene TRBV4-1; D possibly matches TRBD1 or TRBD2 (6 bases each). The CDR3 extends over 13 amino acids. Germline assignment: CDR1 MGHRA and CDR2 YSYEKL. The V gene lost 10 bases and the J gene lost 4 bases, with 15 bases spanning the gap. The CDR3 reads CATTGWEADTQYF. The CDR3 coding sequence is TGCGCCACGACAGGTTGGGAGGCAGATACGCAGTATTTT.

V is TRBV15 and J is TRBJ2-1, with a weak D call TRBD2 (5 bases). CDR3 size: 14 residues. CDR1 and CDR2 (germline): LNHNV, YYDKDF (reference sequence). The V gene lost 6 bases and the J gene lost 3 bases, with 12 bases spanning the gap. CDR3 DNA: TGTGCCACCAGTCCAAGGACTGGCTACAATGAGCAGTTCTTC. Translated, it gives CATSPRTGYNEQFF.

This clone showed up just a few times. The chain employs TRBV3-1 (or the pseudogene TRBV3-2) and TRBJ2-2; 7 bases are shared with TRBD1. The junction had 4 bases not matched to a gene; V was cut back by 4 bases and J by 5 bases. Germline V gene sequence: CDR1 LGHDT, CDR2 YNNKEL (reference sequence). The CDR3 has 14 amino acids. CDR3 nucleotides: TGTGCCAGCAGCCGACAGGGTGAGACCGGGGAGCTGTTTTTT. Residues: CASSRQGETGELFF.

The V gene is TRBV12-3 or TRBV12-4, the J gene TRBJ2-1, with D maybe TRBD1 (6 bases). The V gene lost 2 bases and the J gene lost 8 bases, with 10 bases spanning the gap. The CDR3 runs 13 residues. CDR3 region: CASSLQGYHEQFF. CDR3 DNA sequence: TGTGCCAGCAGTTTACAGGGGTACCATGAGCAGTTCTTC.

The DNA for the CDR3 is TGTGCCAGCAGTTACTCTGGACAGGGGGATCAGCCCCAGCATTTT. Encoded protein: CASSYSGQGDQPQHF. V is TRBV6-5 and J is TRBJ1-5, with 10 bases identical to TRBD1. CDR1 MNHEY and CDR2 SVGAGI come from the germline V gene. The CDR3 is 15 amino acids. The V and J ends lost 0 bases and 5 bases, in that order; junction bases with no gene match: 1.

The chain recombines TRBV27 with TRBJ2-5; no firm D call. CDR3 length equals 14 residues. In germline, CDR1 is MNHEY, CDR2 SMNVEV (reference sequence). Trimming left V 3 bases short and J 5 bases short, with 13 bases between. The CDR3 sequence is CASSFTRVGETQYF. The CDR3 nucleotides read TGTGCCAGCAGTTTCACTCGGGTGGGGGAGACCCAGTACTTC.

The CDR3 DNA reads as TGTGCCTGGAGTACTCTCTACAATGAGCAGTTCTTC. It yields the protein CAWSTLYNEQFF. The chain employs TRBV30 and TRBJ2-1; no clear D. Germline loops: CDR1 GTSNPN, CDR2 SVGIG (reference sequence). V was clipped by 2 bases and J by 3 bases, with 5 bases between them. The length of the CDR3 is 12 residues.

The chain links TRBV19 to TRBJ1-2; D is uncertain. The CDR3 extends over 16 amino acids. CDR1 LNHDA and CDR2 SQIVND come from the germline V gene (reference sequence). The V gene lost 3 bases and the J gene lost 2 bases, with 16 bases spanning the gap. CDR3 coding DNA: TGTGCCAGTAGTATCCCCTCCGTCCGCCCCAACTATGGCTACACCTTC. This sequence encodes CASSIPSVRPNYGYTF.

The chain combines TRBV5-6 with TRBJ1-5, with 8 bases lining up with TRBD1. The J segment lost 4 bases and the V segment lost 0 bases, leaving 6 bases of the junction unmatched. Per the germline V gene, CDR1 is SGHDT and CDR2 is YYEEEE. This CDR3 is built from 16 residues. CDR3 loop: CASSLAPGGRNQPQHF. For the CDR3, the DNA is TGTGCCAGCAGCTTGGCCCCAGGGGGCAGGAATCAGCCCCAGCATTTT.

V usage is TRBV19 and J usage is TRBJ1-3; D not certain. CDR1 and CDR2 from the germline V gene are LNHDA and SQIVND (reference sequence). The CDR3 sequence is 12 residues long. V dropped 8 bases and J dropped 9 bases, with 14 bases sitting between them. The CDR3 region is CASEKEFGTIYF. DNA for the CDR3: TGTGCCAGTGAAAAGGAGTTCGGCACCATATATTTT.

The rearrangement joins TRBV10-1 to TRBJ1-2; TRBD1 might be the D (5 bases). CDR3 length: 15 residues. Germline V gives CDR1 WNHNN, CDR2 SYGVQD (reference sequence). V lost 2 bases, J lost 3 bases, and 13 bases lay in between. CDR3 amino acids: CASSERQGVYYGYTF. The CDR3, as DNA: TGCGCCAGCAGTGAGCGGCAGGGAGTGTACTATGGCTACACCTTC.

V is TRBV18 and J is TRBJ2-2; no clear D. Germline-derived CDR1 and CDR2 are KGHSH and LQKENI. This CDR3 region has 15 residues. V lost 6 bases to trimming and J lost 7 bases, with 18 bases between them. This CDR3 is CASSLMPGPLGELFF. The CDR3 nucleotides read TGTGCCAGCTCCCTTATGCCGGGCCCCCTCGGGGAGCTGTTTTTT.

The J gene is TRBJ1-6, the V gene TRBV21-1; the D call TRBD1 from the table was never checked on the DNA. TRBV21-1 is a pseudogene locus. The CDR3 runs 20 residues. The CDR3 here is CASSKVRRTVRISPISPLHF. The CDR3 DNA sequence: TGTGCCAGCAGCAAAGTGAGACGTACAGTCCGGATATCACCTATCTCACCCCTCCACTTT.

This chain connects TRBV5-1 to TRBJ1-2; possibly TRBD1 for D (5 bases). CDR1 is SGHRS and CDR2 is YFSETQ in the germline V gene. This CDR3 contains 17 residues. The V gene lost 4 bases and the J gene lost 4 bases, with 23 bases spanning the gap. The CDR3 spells CASSRGAANNQGYGYTF. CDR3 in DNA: TGCGCCAGCAGCCGGGGTGCCGCGAATAATCAGGGCTATGGCTACACCTTC.

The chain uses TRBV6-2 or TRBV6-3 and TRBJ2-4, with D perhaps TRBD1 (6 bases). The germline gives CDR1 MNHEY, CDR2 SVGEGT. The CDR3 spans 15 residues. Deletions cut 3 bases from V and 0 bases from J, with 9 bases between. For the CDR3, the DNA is TGTGCCAGCAGTTATGACAGGCCAGCCAAAAACATTCAGTACTTC. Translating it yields CASSYDRPAKNIQYF.

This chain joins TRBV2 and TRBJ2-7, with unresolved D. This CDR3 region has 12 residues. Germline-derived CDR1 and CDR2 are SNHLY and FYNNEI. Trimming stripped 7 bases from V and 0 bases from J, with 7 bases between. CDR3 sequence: CASKQSSYEQYF. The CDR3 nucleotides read TGTGCCAGCAAACAGAGCTCCTACGAGCAGTACTTC.

CDR3 nucleotides: TGTGCCAGCAGCGGGAGGACAGGGGGGGGCTATGGCTACACCTTC. Translation: CASSGRTGGGYGYTF. The chain recombines TRBV27 with TRBJ1-2; 10 positions match TRBD1. The V gene's germline CDR1 is MNHEY and CDR2 SMNVEV (reference sequence). This CDR3 has 15 residues. Trimming removed 6 bases from V and 4 bases from J; junction bases left unmatched: 8.

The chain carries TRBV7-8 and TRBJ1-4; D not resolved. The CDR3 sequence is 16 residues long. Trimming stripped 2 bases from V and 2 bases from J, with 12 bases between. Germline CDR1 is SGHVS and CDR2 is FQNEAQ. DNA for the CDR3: TGTGCCAGCAGCTTAACCCCCCCTGGGACTAATGAAAAACTGTTTTTT. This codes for CASSLTPPGTNEKLFF.